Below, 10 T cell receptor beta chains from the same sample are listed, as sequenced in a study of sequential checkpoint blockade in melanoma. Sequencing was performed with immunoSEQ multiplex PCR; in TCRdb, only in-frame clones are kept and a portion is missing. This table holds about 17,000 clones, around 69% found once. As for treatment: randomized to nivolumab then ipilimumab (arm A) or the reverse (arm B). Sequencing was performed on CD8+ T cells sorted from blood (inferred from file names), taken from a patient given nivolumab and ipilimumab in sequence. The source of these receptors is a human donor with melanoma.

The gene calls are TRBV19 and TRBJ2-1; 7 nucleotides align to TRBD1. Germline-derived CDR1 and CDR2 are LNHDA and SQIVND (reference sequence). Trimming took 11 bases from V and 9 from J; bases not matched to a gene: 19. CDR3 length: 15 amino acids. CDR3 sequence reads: CAVTTGDWSVSEQFF. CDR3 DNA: TGTGCCGTAACAACAGGGGATTGGAGCGTCAGTGAGCAGTTCTTC.

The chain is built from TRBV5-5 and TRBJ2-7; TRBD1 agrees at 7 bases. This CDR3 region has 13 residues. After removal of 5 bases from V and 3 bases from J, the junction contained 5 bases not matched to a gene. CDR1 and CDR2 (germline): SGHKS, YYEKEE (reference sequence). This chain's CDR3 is CASRGTAFYEQYF. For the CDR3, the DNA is TGTGCCAGCAGAGGGACAGCTTTCTACGAGCAGTACTTC.

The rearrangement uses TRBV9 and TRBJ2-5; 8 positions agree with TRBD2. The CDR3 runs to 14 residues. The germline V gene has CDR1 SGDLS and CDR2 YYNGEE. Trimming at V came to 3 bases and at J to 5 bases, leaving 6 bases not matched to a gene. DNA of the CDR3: TGTGCCAGCAGCGCGGGGGGGTTTGGTGAGACCCAGTACTTC. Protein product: CASSAGGFGETQYF.

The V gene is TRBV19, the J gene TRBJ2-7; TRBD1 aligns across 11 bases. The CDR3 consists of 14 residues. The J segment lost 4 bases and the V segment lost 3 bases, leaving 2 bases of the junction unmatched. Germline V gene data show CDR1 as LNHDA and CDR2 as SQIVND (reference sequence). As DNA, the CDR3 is TGTGCCAGTAGTATCGGACAGGGGGCGTACGAGCAGTACTTC. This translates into CASSIGQGAYEQYF.

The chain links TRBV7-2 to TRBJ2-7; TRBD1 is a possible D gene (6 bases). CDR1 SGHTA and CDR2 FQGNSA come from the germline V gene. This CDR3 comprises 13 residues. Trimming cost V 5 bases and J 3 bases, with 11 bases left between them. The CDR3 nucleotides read TGTGCCAGCAGCCAAGAACAGGGCTACGAGCAGTACTTC. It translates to CASSQEQGYEQYF.

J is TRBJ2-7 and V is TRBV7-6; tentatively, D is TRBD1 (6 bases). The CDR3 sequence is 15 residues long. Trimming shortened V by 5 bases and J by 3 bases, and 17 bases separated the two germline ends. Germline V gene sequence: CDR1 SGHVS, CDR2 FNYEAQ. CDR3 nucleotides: TGTGCCAGCAGCCATTCAGGGGCTACACACTACGAGCAGTACTTC. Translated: CASSHSGATHYEQYF. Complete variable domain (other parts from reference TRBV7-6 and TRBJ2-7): GAGVSQSPRYKVTKRGQDVALRCDPISGHVSLYWYRQALGQGPEFLTYFNYEAQQDKSGLPNDRFSAERPEGSISTLTIQRTEQRDSAMYRCASSHSGATHYEQYFGPGTRLTVT.

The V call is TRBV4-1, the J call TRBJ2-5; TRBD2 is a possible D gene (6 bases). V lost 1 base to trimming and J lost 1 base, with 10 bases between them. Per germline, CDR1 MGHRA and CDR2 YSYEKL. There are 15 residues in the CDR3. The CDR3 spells CASSQGYGGQETQYF. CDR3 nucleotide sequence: TGCGCCAGCAGCCAAGGGTACGGGGGCCAAGAGACCCAGTACTTC.

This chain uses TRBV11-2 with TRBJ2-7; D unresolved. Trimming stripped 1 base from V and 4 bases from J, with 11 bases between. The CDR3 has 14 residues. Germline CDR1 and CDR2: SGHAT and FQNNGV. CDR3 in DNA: TGTGCCAGCAGCTTAGTTACACATTGGTACGAGCAGTACTTC. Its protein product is CASSLVTHWYEQYF.

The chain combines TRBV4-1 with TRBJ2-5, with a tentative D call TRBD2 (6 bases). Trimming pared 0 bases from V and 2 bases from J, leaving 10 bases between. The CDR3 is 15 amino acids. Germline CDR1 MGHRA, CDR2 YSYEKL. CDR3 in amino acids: CASSQDGTSQETQYF. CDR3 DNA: TGCGCCAGCAGCCAAGACGGGACTTCTCAAGAGACCCAGTACTTC.

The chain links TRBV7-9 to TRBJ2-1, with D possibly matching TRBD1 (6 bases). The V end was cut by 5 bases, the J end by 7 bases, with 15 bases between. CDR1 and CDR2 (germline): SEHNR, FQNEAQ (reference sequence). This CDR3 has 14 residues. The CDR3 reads CASSQSTGRNEQFF. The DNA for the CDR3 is TGTGCCAGCAGCCAAAGTACAGGGCGGAATGAGCAGTTCTTC. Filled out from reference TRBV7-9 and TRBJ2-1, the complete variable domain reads DTGVSQNPRHKITKRGQNVTFRCDPISEHNRLYWYRQTLGQGPEFLTYFQNEAQLEKSRLLSDRFSAERPKGSFSTLEIQRTEQGDSAMYLCASSQSTGRNEQFFGPGTRLTVL.